The rows below give T cell receptor beta chains drawn from one sample of a study of cytomegalovirus exposure and HLA in healthy donors. Using immunoSEQ multiplex PCR, the repertoire was profiled, and TCRdb retains in-frame clones only, with some absent. The sample carries roughly 77,000 clones, roughly four fifths recorded once. Sequenced sample: PBMCs. Receptors originate from a man aged 40-50 years in good health and CMV-seronegative. Each CDR3 is given with its conserved first and last residue. Each record gives: J gene, clone size, V gene, D gene, CDR3 DNA, CDR3 protein. A D gene is named only where the DNA matches it firmly. Clone size is not always given. Where it is, it says once, few, many or a class for expanded clones.

J: TRBJ2-7
size: -
V: TRBV20-1
D: -
DNA: TGCAGTGGGGTTGGGGGAGGCGAGCAGTACTTC
CDR3: CSGVGGGEQYF

J: TRBJ1-4
size: -
V: TRBV2
D: -
DNA: TGTGCCAGCAGTCCTACAGGGTTTGGGGAAAAACTGTTTTTT
CDR3: CASSPTGFGEKLFF

J: TRBJ2-1
size: -
V: TRBV6-1
D: TRBD2
DNA: TGTGCCAGCAGGATAGCGGGAGAGGGCCTCAATGAGCAGTTCTTC
CDR3: CASRIAGEGLNEQFF

J: TRBJ1-1
size: -
V: TRBV29-1
D: -
DNA: TGCAGCGTTGGGGGGGGGACTGAAGCTTTCTTT
CDR3: CSVGGGTEAFF

J: TRBJ2-7
size: -
V: TRBV7-2
D: -
DNA: TGTGCCAGCAGCTTTCCAGGGCAGGGCTACGAGCAGTACTTC
CDR3: CASSFPGQGYEQYF

J: TRBJ1-2
size: -
V: TRBV30
D: -
DNA: TGTGCCTGGAGTGTTAACAGGGCGATAGATGGCTACACCTTC
CDR3: CAWSVNRAIDGYTF

J: TRBJ2-7
size: -
V: TRBV10-2
D: TRBD1
DNA: TGCGCCAGTGGACAGGGATCCTACGAGCAGTACTTC
CDR3: CASGQGSYEQYF

J: TRBJ2-3
size: -
V: TRBV7-9
D: TRBD2
DNA: TGTGCCAGCAGCCACTCCGGGACTAGCGGGGGCACAGATACGCAGTATTTT
CDR3: CASSHSGTSGGTDTQYF

J: TRBJ2-5
size: -
V: TRBV5-1
D: -
DNA: TGCGCCAGCAGCTCTAAAGAGACCCAGTACTTC
CDR3: CASSSKETQYF

J: TRBJ1-1
size: -
V: TRBV19
D: -
DNA: TGTGCCAGTAGTCCACTAAAGGGGATAGGCACTGAAGCTTTCTTT
CDR3: CASSPLKGIGTEAFF

J: TRBJ2-7
size: -
V: TRBV28
D: -
DNA: TGTGCCAGCAGGACCGGGTTCGTCTACGAGCAGTACTTC
CDR3: CASRTGFVYEQYF

J: TRBJ1-1
size: -
V: TRBV11-2
D: -
DNA: TGTGCCAGCAGGGTGTTGAGCTACACTGAAGCTTTCTTT
CDR3: CASRVLSYTEAFF

J: TRBJ1-1
size: few
V: TRBV7-3
D: -
DNA: TGTGCCAGCAGCTTAAAGGGACTGGGGGAAGCTTTCTTT
CDR3: CASSLKGLGEAFF

J: TRBJ1-3
size: -
V: TRBV30
D: -
DNA: TGTGCCTGGAGTGCCGGGGACTCTGGAAACACCATATATTTT
CDR3: CAWSAGDSGNTIYF

J: TRBJ2-7
size: -
V: TRBV19
D: TRBD1
DNA: TGTGCCAGTAGTCGAGGGACAGGGCGCCGAGAGCAGTACTTC
CDR3: CASSRGTGRREQYF

J: TRBJ1-2
size: -
V: TRBV28
D: -
DNA: TGTGCCAGCAGTTTCCGGGGTCGGGGCTACACCTTC
CDR3: CASSFRGRGYTF

J: TRBJ2-7
size: -
V: TRBV30
D: -
DNA: TGTGCCTGGAGTTCAACCCTAAGGAGGGGGGGAGGCGAGCAGTACTTC
CDR3: CAWSSTLRRGGGEQYF

J: TRBJ1-2
size: few
V: TRBV29-1
D: TRBD1
DNA: TGCAGCGTTGTGTCGGGACAGGTATACGATGGCTACACCTTC
CDR3: CSVVSGQVYDGYTF

J: TRBJ1-2
size: -
V: TRBV28
D: -
DNA: TGTGCCAGCGGCCCACGGAGCTATGGCTACACCTTC
CDR3: CASGPRSYGYTF

J: TRBJ2-7
size: -
V: TRBV30
D: TRBD2
DNA: TGTGCCTGGAGTAGCGGGGTCTACGAGCAGTACTTC
CDR3: CAWSSGVYEQYF

J: TRBJ2-7
size: -
V: TRBV27
D: TRBD1
DNA: TGTGCCAGCAGTCGGGACAGGGGTATCCACGAGCAGTACTTC
CDR3: CASSRDRGIHEQYF

J: TRBJ2-3
size: -
V: TRBV5-1
D: -
DNA: TGCGCCAGCAGCTTGGGGTCGGCGGGATCCACAGATACGCAGTATTTT
CDR3: CASSLGSAGSTDTQYF

J: TRBJ2-7
size: -
V: TRBV28
D: TRBD1
DNA: TGTGCCAGCAGTACTATATGGGGACAGGCCTACTCCTACGAGCAGTACTTC
CDR3: CASSTIWGQAYSYEQYF

J: TRBJ2-1
size: -
V: TRBV6-1
D: -
DNA: TGTGCCAGCATTGTATACAATGAGCAGTTCTTC
CDR3: CASIVYNEQFF

J: TRBJ1-1
size: -
V: TRBV28
D: -
DNA: TGTGCCAGCTCTATGTTAAGTGAAGCTTTCTTT
CDR3: CASSMLSEAFF

J: TRBJ1-2
size: -
V: TRBV5-1
D: TRBD1
DNA: TGCGCCAGCAGCCGCGGACAGGCAAAGGGCTATAACTATGGCTACACCTTC
CDR3: CASSRGQAKGYNYGYTF